Here is one T cell receptor beta chain with its context. The same CDR3 also results from other DNA sequences found in this sample. The data belong to a study of blood T cell repertoires in COVID-19. Original analysis: Using reference gene primer amplification, nucleated cell counts were estimated. Sequencing used immunoSEQ multiplex PCR; TCRdb keeps in-frame clones, though not all of them. Clone size and V and J calls were adopted from that table, with D and trimming inferred from the DNA. In the table there are hundreds of thousands of clones, 65% to 90% of which are singletons. The receptor was isolated from a man in his fifties or sixties with active or convalescent COVID-19. The sequenced sample consisted of peripheral blood.

The CDR3 sequence is CASSVGQGGEKLFF. DNA for the CDR3: TGTGCCAGCAGCGTTGGGCAGGGTGGTGAAAAACTGTTTTTT. The gene calls are TRBV9 and TRBJ1-4, with TRBD1 as a possible D gene (5 bases). Deletions cut 2 bases from V and 7 bases from J, with 12 bases between. The V gene's germline CDR1 is SGDLS and CDR2 YYNGEE. The CDR3 runs 14 residues.